This T cell receptor (beta chain) is drawn from a study of T cells in Graves' hyperthyroidism and ophthalmopathy. Study-level points and caveats: Most thyroid clonotypes that were expanded above 0.001 also turned up in blood.

Researchers took RNA transcripts and amplified the TCR beta CDR3 regions from them. A first-round RT-PCR of the TCR CDR3 used the HTBI primer set. TCRdb independently ran MiXCR on the multiplex PCR reads; one entry per CDR3 protein. The data hold about 720,000 distinct CDR3 sequences, with 15% to 20% observed a single time. Germline V gene sequence: CDR1 MNHEY, CDR2 SVGEGT. Trimming left V 7 bases short and J 3 bases short, with 20 bases between. CDR3 size: 16 residues. This clonotype was seen a handful of times. The target antigen is unknown. This clonotype originated in a man between 18 and 35 years old with Graves' hyperthyroidism. The J gene is TRBJ2-3, the V gene TRBV6-2 or TRBV6-3; possibly TRBD1 for D (6 bases). Specimen: blood. The CDR3 protein is CASKPRGGVRTDTQYF. The CDR3 DNA reads TGTGCCAGCAAGCCCCGAGGGGGAGTTAGGACAGATACGCAGTATTTT.